Presented here are 3 T cell receptor beta chains from one specimen sequenced in a study of cytomegalovirus exposure and HLA in healthy donors. PCR primers comprised 60 Vbeta and 13 Jbeta primers. Profiled with immunoSEQ multiplex PCR; TCRdb holds only in-frame clones, not every one. The sample lists some 130,000 clones; 77% were seen once. The sequenced material came from PBMCs. The receptors were gathered from a middle-aged woman in good health and CMV-seronegative.

Regarding this clone: A read error may account for a junction end that differs from germline. The V gene is TRBV7-9, the J gene TRBJ2-5; 12 bases fit TRBD2. The germline gives CDR1 SEHNR, CDR2 FQNEAQ (reference sequence). The CDR3 is 18 amino acids. The CDR3 spells CSSSLASGASGGAETQYF. The DNA of the CDR3 is TGTTCCAGCAGCTTAGCCTCCGGGGCTAGCGGGGGGGCGGAGACCCAGTACTTC.

The CDR3 coding sequence is TGTGCCAGCTCACAGGGGTCACTGAACACCGGGGAGCTGTTTTTT. It yields the protein CASSQGSLNTGELFF. The chain is built from TRBV18 and TRBJ2-2, with a possible D match to TRBD1 (5 bases). This CDR3 is built from 15 residues. CDR1 and CDR2 (germline): KGHSH, LQKENI. V lost 4 bases and J 1 base, leaving 10 bases between the germline ends.

The V call is TRBV5-4, the J call TRBJ2-2; 13 bases are shared with TRBD2. The CDR3 contains 16 residues. V lost 4 bases, J lost 1 base, and 1 base stayed unmatched. Looked up from germline, CDR1 is SGHNT and CDR2 is YYREEE (reference sequence). The CDR3 DNA is TGTGCCAGCAGCAGACTAGCGGGGGGGAACACCGGGGAGCTGTTTTTT. Translated, it gives CASSRLAGGNTGELFF.